This T cell receptor beta chain was sequenced in a study of T cell repertoires in cytomegalovirus infection. Regarding the study as a whole: HLA-C-restricted CMV clonotypes gave the most frequent clonotype in two of eight donors.

A note on this clonotype: The antigen remains unidentified.

The CDR3 runs 16 residues. Trimming took 7 bases from V and 5 from J; bases not matched to a gene: 13. The germline CDR1 and CDR2 sequences are MDHEN and SYDVKM. TCRdb re-called the reads with MiXCR, one entry per CDR3 protein. Of about 600,000 distinct CDR3 sequences listed, approximately 24% were seen once; the top ten hold around 8%. V and J are TRBV28 and TRBJ1-2; 10 bases are shared with TRBD1. The source material was CD8+ T cells from PBMCs. The sequence came from a human donor in good health (CMV status not recorded). Some clones in this sample may be carry-over from other donors' samples. CDR3 sequence (DNA): TGTGCCAGCACCCGACCAGGGACAGGGGTTGTATATGGCTACACCTTC. Amino acids: CASTRPGTGVVYGYTF.